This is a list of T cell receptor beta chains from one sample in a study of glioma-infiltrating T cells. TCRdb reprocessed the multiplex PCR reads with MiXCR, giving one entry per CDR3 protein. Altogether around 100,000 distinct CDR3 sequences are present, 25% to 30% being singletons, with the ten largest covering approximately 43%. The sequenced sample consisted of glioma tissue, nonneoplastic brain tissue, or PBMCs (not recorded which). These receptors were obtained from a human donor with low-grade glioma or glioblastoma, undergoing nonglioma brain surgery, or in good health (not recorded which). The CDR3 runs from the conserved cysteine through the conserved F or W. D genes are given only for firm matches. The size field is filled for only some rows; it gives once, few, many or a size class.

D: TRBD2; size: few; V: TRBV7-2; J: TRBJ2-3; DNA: TGTGCCAGCAGCCCGGGACTAGAGTTCGATACGCAGTATTTT; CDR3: CASSPGLEFDTQYF
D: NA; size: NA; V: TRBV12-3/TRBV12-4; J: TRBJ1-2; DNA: TGTGCCAGCAGTAACTGGCCCACTATAGGCTATGGCTACACCTTC; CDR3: CASSNWPTIGYGYTF
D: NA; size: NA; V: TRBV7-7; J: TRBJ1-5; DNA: TGTGCTAGCAGCTTGGACGGACCGACTAGCAATCAGCCCCAGCATTTT; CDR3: CASSLDGPTSNQPQHF
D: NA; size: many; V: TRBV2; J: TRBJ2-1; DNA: TGTGCCAGCAGTGAGCAACTCACCTACAATGAGCAGTTCTTC; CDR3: CASSEQLTYNEQFF
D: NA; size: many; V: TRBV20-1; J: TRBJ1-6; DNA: TGCAGTGCTCACAGGGATGGGAATTCACCCCTCCACTTT; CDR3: CSAHRDGNSPLHF
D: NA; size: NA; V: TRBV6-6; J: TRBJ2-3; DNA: TGTGCCAGCTACTCGAAGGTTAGCACAGATGCGCAGTATTTT; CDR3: CASYSKVSTDAQYF
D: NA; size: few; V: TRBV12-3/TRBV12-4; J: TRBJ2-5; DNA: TGTGCCAGCAGTTCAGGACTAAGTCGGACCCAGTACTTC; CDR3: CASSSGLSRTQYF
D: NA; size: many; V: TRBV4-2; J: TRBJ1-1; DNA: TGTGCCAGCAGCCAAACAGAAGACACTGAAGCTTTCTTT; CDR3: CASSQTEDTEAFF
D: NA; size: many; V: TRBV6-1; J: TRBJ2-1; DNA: TGTGCCAGCAGGGCCGTTGAGGCCGGGGGGTTCTTC; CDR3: CASRAVEAGGFF
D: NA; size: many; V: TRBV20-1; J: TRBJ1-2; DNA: TGCAGTGCTAGAGCGGCAGTTGATGGCTACACCTTC; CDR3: CSARAAVDGYTF
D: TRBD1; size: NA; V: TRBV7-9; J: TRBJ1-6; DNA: TGTGCCAGCAGCTCGACAGGGACAGGGGAAAGTTCACCCCTCCACTTT; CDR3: CASSSTGTGESSPLHF
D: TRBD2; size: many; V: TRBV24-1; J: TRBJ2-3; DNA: TGTGCCACCAGTGAGTCCCCCAGCGGGGTCACAGATACGCAGTATTTT; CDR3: CATSESPSGVTDTQYF
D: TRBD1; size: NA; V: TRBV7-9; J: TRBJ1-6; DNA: TGTGCCAGCAGCTTGGGACAGGGGACATCACCCCTCCACTTT; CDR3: CASSLGQGTSPLHF
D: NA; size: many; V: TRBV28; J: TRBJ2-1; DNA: TGTGCCAGCAGTTCCCCTGCGGGGACACCTGACAATGAGCAGTTCTTC; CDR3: CASSSPAGTPDNEQFF
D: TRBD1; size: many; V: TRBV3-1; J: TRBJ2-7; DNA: TGTGCCAGCAGCCAAATAGGGGGCGGGTACGAGCAGTACTTC; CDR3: CASSQIGGGYEQYF
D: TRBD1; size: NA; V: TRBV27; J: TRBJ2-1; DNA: TGTGCCAGCAGTCGCGGGACAGGGGTTTACAATGAGCAGCTCTTC; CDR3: CASSRGTGVYNEQLF
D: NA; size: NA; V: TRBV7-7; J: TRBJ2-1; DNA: TGTGCTAGCGGCCCCACCCGGGGGGCTGAAAATGAGCAGTTCTTC; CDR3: CASGPTRGAENEQFF
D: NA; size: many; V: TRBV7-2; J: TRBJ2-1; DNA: TGTGCCAGCAGCTTAGTGGCTACCAGCTCCTACAATGAGCAGTTCTTC; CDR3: CASSLVATSSYNEQFF